This T cell receptor beta chain was identified during a study of blood T cell repertoires in COVID-19. Study-wide background: Collection of acute and convalescent COVID-19 samples took place in the United States, Italy and Spain. PBMCs, B-cell-depleted T cells, or T cells provided the cDNA or gDNA that made up the material.

Assay: immunoSEQ multiplex PCR; the TCRdb copy retains only in-frame clones and omits some. The sample shows 120,000 or so clones, about 90% of them seen only once. Per the germline V gene, CDR1 is MNHEY and CDR2 is SVGAGI. Trimming took off 4 bases at V and 5 bases at J, with 9 bases between the two ends. The CDR3 has 14 residues. The TCR comes from a woman aged 60 to 75 with acute or convalescent COVID-19. The sample taken for sequencing was peripheral blood. The chain links TRBV6-5 to TRBJ1-6; D uncertain. Here the CDR3 DNA reads TGTGCCAGCAGTTTGGAGGTGCATAATTCACCCCTCCACTTT. Residues: CASSLEVHNSPLHF.